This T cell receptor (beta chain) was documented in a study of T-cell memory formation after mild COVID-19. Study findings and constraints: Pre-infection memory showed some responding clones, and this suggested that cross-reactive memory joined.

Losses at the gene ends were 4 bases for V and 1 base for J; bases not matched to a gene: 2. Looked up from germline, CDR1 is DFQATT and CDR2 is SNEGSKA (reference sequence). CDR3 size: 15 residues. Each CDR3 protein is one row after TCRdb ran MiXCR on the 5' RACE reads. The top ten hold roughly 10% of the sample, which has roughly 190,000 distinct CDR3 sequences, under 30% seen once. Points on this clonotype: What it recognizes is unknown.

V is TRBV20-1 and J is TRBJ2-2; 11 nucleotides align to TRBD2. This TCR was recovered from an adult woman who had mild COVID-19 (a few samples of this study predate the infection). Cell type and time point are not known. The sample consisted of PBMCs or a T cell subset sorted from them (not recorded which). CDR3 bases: TGCAGTGCTACCGGGACTAGCGGGAACACCGGGGAGCTGTTTTTT. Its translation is CSATGTSGNTGELFF.